This T cell receptor (beta chain) was sequenced during a study of blood T cell repertoires in COVID-19 (dated by TCRdb to 2020 to 2022). A note on the overall study: Collaborator samples came from the United States, Italy and Spain and covered acute and convalescent phases of COVID-19. The material from the prospective study consisted of cDNA or gDNA derived from T cells, B-cell-depleted T cells, or PBMCs. Deeply sampled blood TCRbeta repertoires from subjects exposed to, actively infected with, or recovered from COVID-19 were included in the dataset. A freely available public database, intended as a resource for researchers studying the immune response to SARS-CoV-2, is where the repertoires were released. Samples came from the ongoing ImmuneRACE study (first 160 participants) plus 1,254 subjects from 6 global collaborators. A de-identified subject ID, COVID-19 status, age in years and sex were almost always included in the sample metadata. Where HLA class I and class II types were available, the types were taken from metadata supplied by the sample provider, not from assay-based typing. General findings and caveats noted by the study authors: Clinical and demographic metadata were provided uncurated, with the amount varying by source and participant.

Comments on this clone: The antigen it recognizes is unknown. Nothing much larger sits one base from this clone, and base qualities are not available.

TCRbeta CDR3 regions were amplified from genomic DNA using the immunoSEQ Assay, a bias-controlled multiplex PCR. Concerning the study's data processing: Within the assay, amplification of reference gene primers was used to estimate how many nucleated cells each sample contained. To quantify the absolute abundance of each unique TCRbeta CDR3 rearrangement, sequence reads were collapsed and filtered. Productive Simpson clonality was computed per sample as the square root of Simpson's diversity index over productive rearrangements. TCRdb obtained this table from immuneACCESS and retained in-frame rearrangements with V and J assigned. These tables miss some clones; where compared with another copy, unresolved V genes account for less than half of the shortfall, and the remainder is unexplained. The V and J calls and clone size come from that table; D and trimming were worked out from the DNA. The sample table holds 200,000 to 250,000 clones, of which 88% were seen once. Of the sample, less than 3% is held by the ten largest clones.

Via the germline V gene, CDR1 is MDHEN and CDR2 SYDVKM. V is pruned by 3 bases and J by 4 bases, leaving 8 bases of the junction without a gene match. Taken from cysteine to phenylalanine, the CDR3 has 16 residues. Only the CDR3 DNA is retained, 48 bases long and in frame from the first base. Each collaborating institution followed its own protocols to collect whole blood in K2EDTA tubes. For TCRbeta analysis, collaborators shipped samples as frozen whole blood, isolated PBMCs, or DNA extracted from either of those sample types. The V gene is TRBV28 and the J gene is TRBJ1-2, with 10 bases in between that match TRBD1. The sequence derives from an older woman with acute or convalescent COVID-19. The sample consisted of peripheral blood. DNA sequence: TGTGCCAGCAGTTTTGTGCGACAGGGGGCGGGCTATGGCTACACCTTC. This sequence encodes CASSFVRQGAGYGYTF.